These 3 T cell receptor beta chains share one sample of origin, sequenced in a study of T cells after posttransplantation cyclophosphamide. Sampled 1 year posttransplant, controls received myeloablative marrow transplants, methotrexate and a calcineurin inhibitor. Sequenced by immunoSEQ multiplex PCR; TCRdb stores in-frame clones only, minus some. The data hold about 17,000 clones, with approximately 81% observed a single time. Sequences were derived from PBMCs, sampled after allogeneic stem cell transplant with calcineurin inhibitor and methotrexate. The receptors here all came from a female patient aged 18-30 years who received an allogeneic stem cell transplant from an unrelated donor, was CMV-positive, and had acute and chronic GVHD. The graft donor may have given rise to some T cells.

V gene TRBV19 combines with J gene TRBJ2-1; D is possibly TRBD2 (6 bases). The CDR3 has 16 amino acids. Germline V gene lookup returns CDR1 LNHDA and CDR2 SQIVND (reference sequence). The V gene lost 2 bases and the J gene lost 4 bases, with 15 bases spanning the gap. The CDR3 DNA sequence: TGTGCCAGTAGTATACAGGCGGGATCCCTATACAATGAGCAGTTCTTC. Protein: CASSIQAGSLYNEQFF.

The gene calls are TRBV19 and TRBJ2-7, with 8 bases fitting TRBD2. The V gene's germline CDR1 is LNHDA and CDR2 SQIVND (reference sequence). The CDR3 is made up of 20 amino acids. J gave up 2 bases and V 5 bases, and 23 bases lay outside the gene matches. This CDR3 reads CASSPLPGQSGGLAAYEQYF. CDR3 DNA sequence: TGTGCCAGTAGTCCCCTCCCCGGGCAGTCGGGAGGACTAGCAGCCTACGAGCAGTACTTC.

The rearrangement links TRBV7-2 to TRBJ2-5; D is uncertain. The J call may be wrong; the DNA end is better matched by TRBJ2-7. Germline V CDR1 and CDR2: SGHTA, FQGNSA. This CDR3 spans 13 amino acids. The CDR3 sequence: CASSLDQAYEQYF. DNA of the CDR3: TGTGCCAGCAGCTTAGATCAGGCCTACGAGCAGTACTTC.